These 26 T cell receptor beta chains were all obtained from the same sample, sequenced in a study of blood T cell repertoires in COVID-19. Clones were sequenced by immunoSEQ multiplex PCR, and TCRdb holds only the in-frame ones, with some missing. The sample carries around 340,000 clones, roughly 87% recorded once. Material: peripheral blood. The source of these receptors is a woman aged 60-75 years with COVID-19, enrolled during active disease.

The CDR3 bases are TGTGCCAGCAGTAGGGGTCAGACTGGTGATGAAAAACTGTTTTTT. It encodes CASSRGQTGDEKLFF. The genes are TRBV2 and TRBJ1-4; a weak D match, TRBD1 (5 bases). The CDR3 covers 15 residues. The V gene lost 5 bases and the J gene lost 6 bases, with 16 bases spanning the gap. The germline V gene has CDR1 SNHLY and CDR2 FYNNEI.

The rearrangement uses TRBV15 and TRBJ1-5; no firm D call. This CDR3 contains 13 residues. Germline V gene data show CDR1 as LNHNV and CDR2 as YYDKDF (reference sequence). Trimming left V 8 bases short and J 2 bases short, with 10 bases between. The CDR3 coding sequence is TGTGCCACCGGAGCGTTGGGCAATCAGCCCCAGCATTTT. Protein: CATGALGNQPQHF.

This sequence joins TRBV27 and TRBJ1-2, with TRBD1 matching over 9 bases. Germline V gene lookup returns CDR1 MNHEY and CDR2 SMNVEV (reference sequence). The V gene end was trimmed by 5 bases and the J gene end by 2 bases; junction bases not matched to a gene: 12. This CDR3 has 17 residues. CDR3 loop: CASSHPQGAGANYGYTF. The DNA of the CDR3 is TGTGCCAGCAGTCACCCACAGGGGGCTGGTGCAAACTATGGCTACACCTTC.

The CDR3 reads CASSGGVGNTIYF. CDR3 in DNA: TGTGCCAGCAGCGGGGGGGTCGGAAACACCATATATTTT. The rearrangement links TRBV6-6 to TRBJ1-3, with D perhaps TRBD1 (5 bases). Trimming took 6 bases from V and 4 from J, leaving 10 bases between them. The CDR3 has 13 residues. CDR1 and CDR2 from the germline V gene are MNHNY and SVGAGI (reference sequence).

V and J are TRBV6-5 and TRBJ2-1; a possible D gene is TRBD2 (5 bases). CDR3 length equals 13 residues. V gave up 6 bases and J gave up 7 bases, with 13 bases separating them. Germline V gene sequence: CDR1 MNHEY, CDR2 SVGAGI. DNA for the CDR3: TGTGCCAGCAGACCCCCCTCGGGGAATGAGCAGTTCTTC. It codes for CASRPPSGNEQFF.

The genes are TRBV7-9 and TRBJ1-4; D unclear. The CDR3 extends over 15 amino acids. The V gene lost 6 bases and the J gene lost 4 bases, with 15 bases spanning the gap. CDR1 is SEHNR, CDR2 FQNEAQ, per germline (reference sequence). CDR3 region: CASSPSGSLNEKLFF. The DNA for the CDR3 is TGTGCCAGCAGTCCTAGCGGCAGCCTTAATGAAAAACTGTTTTTT. Filled out from reference TRBV7-9 and TRBJ1-4, the complete variable domain reads DTGVSQNPRHKITKRGQNVTFRCDPISEHNRLYWYRQTLGQGPEFLTYFQNEAQLEKSRLLSDRFSAERPKGSFSTLEIQRTEQGDSAMYLCASSPSGSLNEKLFFGSGTQLSVL.

The DNA for the CDR3 is TGTGCCAGCAGCCAGGAACTGCCCAATCAGCCCCAGCATTTT. Protein: CASSQELPNQPQHF. The genes are TRBV7-9 and TRBJ1-5; D uncertain. Germline-derived CDR1 and CDR2 are SEHNR and FQNEAQ (reference sequence). The CDR3 consists of 14 residues. V lost 5 bases and J lost 3, with 11 bases in between.

The chain combines TRBV5-1 with TRBJ2-7, with TRBD2 matching 9 bases. The germline V gene has CDR1 SGHRS and CDR2 YFSETQ. With 1 base clipped from V and 1 base from J, the junction kept 9 bases outside the gene matches. The CDR3 is 17 residues long. The CDR3 bases are TGCGCCAGCAGCTTGAAATCCGCTAGCGGGGTATCCTACGAGCAGTACTTC. It yields the protein CASSLKSASGVSYEQYF.

A remark on this clone: This same CDR3 is encoded by further DNA sequences in the sample. This chain joins TRBV6-6 and TRBJ1-5, with D perhaps TRBD1 (6 bases). This CDR3 region has 15 residues. Germline V gene sequence: CDR1 MNHNY, CDR2 SVGAGI (reference sequence). The germline V and J ends were trimmed by 0 bases and 2 bases, with 8 bases remaining between them. CDR3 protein: CASSYSTGGNQPQHF. In DNA, the CDR3 is TGTGCCAGCAGTTACTCGACAGGAGGCAATCAGCCCCAGCATTTT.

This chain joins TRBV5-6 and TRBJ1-1; D possibly corresponds to TRBD1 (6 bases). V was pared by 4 bases and J by 7 bases, with 17 bases between. The CDR3 consists of 14 residues. Germline V gene sequence: CDR1 SGHDT, CDR2 YYEEEE. CDR3 nucleotide sequence: TGTGCCAGCAGCCCTGGGGGCCGGGACAATGAAGCTTTCTTT. As protein: CASSPGGRDNEAFF.

This clone has a handful of counts. Here the CDR3 DNA reads TGTGCCTGGAGTGTATGGAGGACTAGCGGGGGGCATACGATGGGCTACGAGCAGTACTTC. Its protein is CAWSVWRTSGGHTMGYEQYF. The chain recombines TRBV30 with TRBJ2-7; TRBD2 aligns across 14 bases. CDR1 and CDR2 (germline): GTSNPN, SVGIG (reference sequence). Trimming took 0 bases from V and 3 from J; bases not matched to a gene: 16. CDR3 size: 20 residues. Complete variable domain (other parts from reference TRBV30 and TRBJ2-7): SQTIHQWPATLVQPVGSPLSLECTVEGTSNPNLYWYRQAAGRGLQLLFYSVGIGQISSEVPQNLSASRPQDRQFILSSKKLLLSDSGFYLCAWSVWRTSGGHTMGYEQYFGPGTRLTVT.

V is TRBV5-5 and J is TRBJ2-7, with 8 nucleotides matching TRBD1. CDR1 and CDR2 (germline): SGHKS, YYEKEE (reference sequence). Trimming cost V 0 bases and J 5 bases; bases outside gene matches: 4. The CDR3 loop spans 14 amino acids. In DNA, the CDR3 is TGTGCCAGCAGCTTGGCCCACAGGGGGAACGAGCAGTACTTC. This encodes CASSLAHRGNEQYF.

V gene TRBV29-1 combines with J gene TRBJ2-7, with D possibly matching TRBD2 (5 bases). The V end lost 5 bases, the J end lost 6 bases, and 17 bases lay between the germline ends. This CDR3 is 13 amino acids long. The V gene's germline CDR1 is SQVTM and CDR2 ANQGSEA. CDR3 amino acids: CSVQSTLEAEQYF. CDR3 bases: TGCAGCGTTCAATCGACCCTGGAGGCCGAGCAGTACTTC.

The chain uses TRBV6-5 and TRBJ1-5, with 7 bases fitting TRBD1. CDR3 length: 13 amino acids. The V segment lost 6 bases and the J segment 4 bases; nucleotides outside the gene matches: 3. Germline CDR1 and CDR2: MNHEY and SVGAGI. CDR3 loop: CASSTGENQPQHF. The CDR3 nucleotides read TGTGCCAGCAGCACAGGGGAGAATCAGCCCCAGCATTTT.

V is TRBV5-6 and J is TRBJ2-7; 8 bases match TRBD2. Germline lookup yields CDR1 SGHDT and CDR2 YYEEEE. The CDR3 loop spans 14 amino acids. V lost 7 bases and J lost 2; bases outside the gene matches: 8. This CDR3 reads CASLAGTSPYEQYF. The CDR3 DNA is TGTGCCAGCCTTGCCGGGACTAGTCCCTACGAGCAGTACTTC.

The J gene is TRBJ2-7, the V gene TRBV6-6, with 8 positions matching TRBD2. Germline-derived CDR1 and CDR2 are MNHNY and SVGAGI (reference sequence). V was pared by 5 bases and J by 3 bases, with 6 bases of the junction left unmatched. CDR3 size: 14 residues. DNA for the CDR3: TGTGCCAGCAGTGGCGGGGGGTCCGTCTACGAGCAGTACTTC. Its translation: CASSGGGSVYEQYF.

With regard to this clone: Given the absence of the conserved phenylalanine or tryptophan at the CDR3 end, a read error is likely. The chain carries TRBV11-2 and TRBJ2-2, with D uncertain. V was clipped by 7 bases and J by 1 base, with 10 bases between them. The germline V gene has CDR1 SGHAT and CDR2 FQNNGV. This CDR3 comprises 14 residues. Here the CDR3 DNA reads TGTGCCAGCAACGTGGAGCGGAACACCGGGGAGCTGTTTTGT. Its protein is CASNVERNTGELFC.

This chain links TRBV6-6 with TRBJ1-6, with 8 bases matching TRBD1. J lost 5 bases, V lost 5 bases, and 11 bases had no gene match. Germline CDR1 reads MNHNY; CDR2 reads SVGAGI (reference sequence). The CDR3 sequence is 17 residues long. CDR3 DNA: TGTGCCAGCAGTCCGAGTAGCAGGGGGCAAAATAATTCACCCCTCCACTTT. As protein: CASSPSSRGQNNSPLHF.

The chain combines TRBV28 with TRBJ2-7; perhaps TRBD2 as D (5 bases). CDR3 length equals 14 residues. Per the germline V gene, CDR1 is MDHEN and CDR2 is SYDVKM. Trimming stripped 5 bases from V and 0 bases from J, with 11 bases between. Here the CDR3 DNA reads TGTGCCAGCAGTCCATCCGCGGGCTCCTACGAGCAGTACTTC. Translated: CASSPSAGSYEQYF.

The CDR3 bases are TGTGCCAGCAGCTTAGGTCCTAGCGGGGGGTCCCAAGAGACCCAGTACTTC. Residues: CASSLGPSGGSQETQYF. This rearrangement joins TRBV7-6 to TRBJ2-5, with 11 positions matching TRBD2. The CDR3 loop spans 17 amino acids. The germline V gene has CDR1 SGHVS and CDR2 FNYEAQ. V shed 1 base and J 1 base; nucleotides not matched to a gene: 5.

This rearrangement joins TRBV27 to TRBJ1-3, with D unclear. V shed 4 bases and J shed 7 bases, with 8 bases lying between them. The germline V gene encodes CDR1 MNHEY and CDR2 SMNVEV (reference sequence). The CDR3 is made up of 12 amino acids. In nucleotides, the CDR3 is TGTGCCAGCAGTTCCCCGTTGAACACCATATATTTT. It specifies CASSSPLNTIYF.

This clone was observed once. The chain links TRBV5-4 to TRBJ2-7; possible D gene TRBD2, 5 bases. The ends were cut back, 4 bases at V and 1 base at J, with 12 bases in the middle. The germline gives CDR1 SGHNT, CDR2 YYREEE (reference sequence). This CDR3 has 14 amino acids. This chain's CDR3 is CASSRIGESYEQYF. CDR3 coding DNA: TGTGCCAGCAGCCGAATCGGGGAATCCTACGAGCAGTACTTC.

The gene calls are TRBV7-8 and TRBJ1-1; tentative D call: TRBD1 (5 bases). This CDR3 region has 11 residues. Trimming pared 3 bases from V and 14 bases from J, leaving 13 bases between. Germline V gene sequence: CDR1 SGHVS, CDR2 FQNEAQ. CDR3 DNA: TGTGCCAGCAGCTTTGCAGGGCGGTGGTTCTTT. Translating gives CASSFAGRWFF.

This chain links TRBV12-3 or TRBV12-4 with TRBJ2-3; the D gene is possibly TRBD2 (5 bases). Trimming shortened V by 7 bases and J by 5 bases, and 10 bases separated the two germline ends. The CDR3 is 12 residues long. CDR3: CASTRAGDTQYF. CDR3 sequence (DNA): TGTGCCAGCACTAGGGCGGGAGATACGCAGTATTTT.

CDR3 protein: CASSYGGGTTNEKLFF. The CDR3 DNA reads as TGTGCCAGCAGTTACGGCGGGGGCACAACTAATGAAAAACTGTTTTTT. The chain recombines TRBV28 with TRBJ1-4; tentative D call: TRBD1 (6 bases). Per the germline V gene, CDR1 is MDHEN and CDR2 is SYDVKM. The CDR3 covers 16 residues. Deletions cut 4 bases from V and 0 bases from J, with 12 bases between.

The rearrangement uses TRBV18 and TRBJ1-1, with TRBD1 matching over 7 bases. Trimming removed 3 bases from V and 0 bases from J; junction bases left unmatched: 1. CDR1 KGHSH and CDR2 LQKENI come from the germline V gene. This CDR3 has 14 residues. Here the CDR3 reads CASSPGTVNTEAFF. As DNA, the CDR3 is TGTGCCAGCTCACCCGGGACAGTGAACACTGAAGCTTTCTTT.